This TCR beta chain was identified during a study of blood T cell repertoires in COVID-19. In the study overall: From the United States, Italy and Spain came samples of acute and convalescent COVID-19. Nucleic acid was either cDNA or gDNA, and it came from T cells, B-cell-depleted T cells, or PBMCs.

Per the study methods: Nucleated cell counts were estimated from reference gene primer amplification. The assay was immunoSEQ multiplex PCR, and TCRdb's table has in-frame clones only and misses some. V and J calls and clone size are those listed in that table; D and trimming were worked out from the DNA. The sample yields 140,000 to 150,000 clones, around 80% seen once. Trimming at V came to 3 bases and at J to 3 bases, leaving 2 bases not matched to a gene. The CDR3 sequence is 14 residues long. Germline CDR1 SGHNT, CDR2 YYREEE (reference sequence). On this clone: This sample also contains other DNA sequences that code for the same CDR3.

The sequence came from a man between 60 and 70 years old with acute or convalescent COVID-19. The V call is TRBV5-4, the J call TRBJ1-1; 10 bases agree with TRBD1. The sample comprised peripheral blood. The chain's CDR3 is CASSWDRGYTEAFF. The CDR3 DNA sequence: TGTGCCAGCAGCTGGGACAGGGGTTACACTGAAGCTTTCTTT.